A selection of T cell receptor beta chains follows, all from one sample in a study of response to subunit inactivated influenza vaccine. TCRdb processed the RT-PCR reads anew with MiXCR; each CDR3 protein has one entry. This sample carries approximately 500,000 distinct CDR3 sequences, 10% to 15% of them seen once, and the ten largest clones take about an eighth. This sample comprised PBMCs from blood, obtained roughly 6 weeks after vaccination. These receptors all come from a man aged 45 to 65 who received an inactivated influenza vaccine. Both conserved end residues are part of each CDR3. The D gene is left open where the match is weak. Clone size is shown for a subset of rows, as once, few, many or a class of expanded clone.

>NA|TRBV5-1|NA|TRBJ2-3
TGCGCCAGCAGCCAGGACACCACCCAGGATACGCAGTTTTTT
CASSQDTTQDTQFF
>TRBD2|TRBV20-1|NA|TRBJ2-7
TGCAGTGCTAACACCCTCCGGACTAGCGGGACTACGGACCCCTACGAGCAGTACTTC
CSANTLRTSGTTDPYEQYF
>TRBD1|TRBV4-2|many|TRBJ2-7
TGTGCCAGCAGCCAACTGACAGGGGGACACTACGAGCAGTACTTC
CASSQLTGGHYEQYF
>NA|TRBV7-8|many|TRBJ2-7
TGTGCCAGCAGCTTCGGCAACTCCTACGAGCAGTACTTC
CASSFGNSYEQYF
>NA|TRBV11-1|few|TRBJ1-1
TGTGCCAGCAGCTTACTAAGATTGGGCAGGGAGATGAACACTGAAGCTTTCTTT
CASSLLRLGREMNTEAFF
>TRBD2|TRBV5-1|many|TRBJ2-5
TGCGCCAGCAGCATCGGGACTAGCGGCAAAGAGACCCAGTACTTC
CASSIGTSGKETQYF
>NA|TRBV7-2|many|TRBJ2-7
TGTGCCAGCAGCTTAGCGGGGGACACCTACGAGCAGTACTTC
CASSLAGDTYEQYF
>TRBD1|TRBV7-9|few|TRBJ1-5
TGTGCCAGCAGCTTTGGGGACAGTGGGAATCAGCCCCAGCATTTT
CASSFGDSGNQPQHF
>NA|TRBV7-9|NA|TRBJ1-2
TGTGCCAGCAGCTTAGGGCAACTCTATGGCTACACCTTC
CASSLGQLYGYTF
>TRBD1|TRBV18|NA|TRBJ2-7
TGTGCCAGCTCACTTTCTTCAGGGGGCCCCTACGAGCAGTACTTC
CASSLSSGGPYEQYF
>NA|TRBV27|NA|TRBJ2-1
TGTGCCAGCACGCCGCGGGCGGCCTACAATGAGCAGTTCTTC
CASTPRAAYNEQFF
>NA|TRBV5-1|few|TRBJ1-2
TGCGCCAGCAGCTGGGATCCTTCCGGAGGCTACACCTTC
CASSWDPSGGYTF
>TRBD1|TRBV5-1|NA|TRBJ2-4
TGCGCCAGCAGCTGGGACAGGGAAACCAAAAACATTCAGTACTTC
CASSWDRETKNIQYF
>TRBD1|TRBV24-1|few|TRBJ2-3
TGTGCCACCAGTGATCCCGGGACAGACCGCACAGATACGCAGTATTTT
CATSDPGTDRTDTQYF
>NA|TRBV10-3|NA|TRBJ2-7
TGTGCCATCAGTGATGCGTCTGGCAGGGGTTACTACGAGCAGTACTTC
CAISDASGRGYYEQYF
>NA|TRBV7-2|few|TRBJ2-7
TGTGCCAGCAGCCTCGGGACGTTCGTCTCCTACGAGCAGTACTTC
CASSLGTFVSYEQYF
>TRBD1|TRBV5-6|many|TRBJ2-7
TGTGCCAGCAGCTTGGGGACAGGCGTGGGTTGGCACTTC
CASSLGTGVGWHF
>NA|TRBV18|NA|TRBJ2-5
TGTGCCAGCTCACCACCAACGGGGTCAGAAGAGACCCAGTACTTC
CASSPPTGSEETQYF
>TRBD2|TRBV7-2|many|TRBJ2-5
TGTGCCAGCAGATATAGCGGGAGGCGAACCTTCCAAGAGACCCAGTACTTC
CASRYSGRRTFQETQYF
>NA|TRBV5-1|NA|TRBJ1-2
TGCGCCAGCAGCTCCGACCCATTTCCTCCCTTC
CASSSDPFPPF
>NA|TRBV4-3|few|TRBJ1-1
TGCGCCAGCAGCCAAGGCCGGGACGGGAAAGCTTTCTTT
CASSQGRDGKAFF
>NA|TRBV6-2/TRBV6-3|NA|TRBJ2-7
TGTGCCAGCAGTTTTTTCCGACCCCTCTACGAGCAGTACTTC
CASSFFRPLYEQYF